This passage covers 17 T cell receptor beta chains from one sample sequenced in a study of CD8 T cells in Susac syndrome. With random hexamers, about 0.5 to 1 ug RNA was reverse transcribed. TCRdb re-derived calls from the immunoSEQ multiplex PCR reads in MiXCR, one entry per CDR3 protein. The sample contains under 70,000 distinct CDR3 sequences, about 92% of which appear only once. Specimen: CD8+ T cells from PBMCs. All receptors come from a human donor in good health.

The chain employs TRBV7-6 and TRBJ2-3; 8 positions match TRBD2. With 1 base clipped from V and 0 bases from J, the junction kept 9 bases outside the gene matches. The CDR3 sequence is 18 residues long. CDR1 is SGHVS and CDR2 is FNYEAQ in the germline V gene. The CDR3 here is CASSLEGLAGGSTDTQYF. The CDR3 DNA reads TGTGCCAGCAGCTTAGAGGGGTTGGCGGGGGGAAGCACAGATACGCAGTATTTT.

V gene TRBV10-3 combines with J gene TRBJ1-5; D is perhaps TRBD1 (6 bases). Germline V gene data show CDR1 as ENHRY and CDR2 as SYGVKD. This CDR3 is 14 amino acids long. Trimming cost V 4 bases and J 5 bases, with 12 bases left between them. CDR3 bases: TGTGCCATCAGTGTGTCAGGGGAAGATCAGCCCCAGCATTTT. Translated: CAISVSGEDQPQHF.

The rearrangement joins TRBV10-3 to TRBJ1-3; D uncertain. The V and J ends lost 7 bases and 0 bases respectively, with 7 bases between them. The germline gives CDR1 ENHRY, CDR2 SYGVKD. The CDR3 covers 13 residues. DNA for the CDR3: TGTGCCATCAAGGAAAGCTCTGGAAACACCATATATTTT. It translates to CAIKESSGNTIYF.

This chain uses TRBV12-3 or TRBV12-4 with TRBJ2-1; 11 bases align to TRBD1. J gave up 4 bases and V 2 bases, and 4 bases lay outside the gene matches. This CDR3 spans 16 amino acids. CDR3 protein: CASSLSGQGGYNEQFF. CDR3 nucleotides: TGTGCCAGCAGTTTATCGGGACAGGGGGGGTACAATGAGCAGTTCTTC.

The chain recombines TRBV7-9 with TRBJ2-2; D might be TRBD2 (5 bases). From germline, CDR1 is SEHNR and CDR2 FQNEAQ (reference sequence). V was shortened by 5 bases and J by 1 base, with 11 bases between the two germline ends. The CDR3 totals 15 residues. The CDR3 sequence is CASSQARGNTGELFF. The DNA for the CDR3 is TGTGCCAGCAGCCAGGCCCGGGGGAACACCGGGGAGCTGTTTTTT.

V and J are TRBV5-1 and TRBJ2-3; 7 bases map to TRBD1. Germline CDR1 SGHRS, CDR2 YFSETQ. V trimming: 0 bases; J trimming: 6 bases; junction bases outside the gene matches: 10. CDR3 length: 16 amino acids. CDR3 in amino acids: CASSLVLGQPLDTQYF. The CDR3 DNA follows: TGCGCCAGCAGCTTGGTTTTGGGACAGCCTCTGGATACGCAGTATTTT.

The V and J genes are TRBV20-1 and TRBJ1-5; 7 bases line up with TRBD1. The trim removed 6 bases at V and 4 bases at J, leaving 9 bases unmatched. The germline gives CDR1 DFQATT, CDR2 SNEGSKA (reference sequence). The CDR3 has 14 residues. The CDR3 is CSAPGQTENQPQHF. CDR3 bases: TGCAGTGCACCGGGACAGACCGAGAATCAGCCCCAGCATTTT.

This chain links TRBV7-8 with TRBJ2-1, with 8 bases fitting TRBD2. V lost 0 bases, J lost 4 bases, and 5 bases stayed unmatched. CDR3 length: 16 amino acids. Germline assignment: CDR1 SGHVS and CDR2 FQNEAQ. This CDR3 is CASSLASGVMYNEQFF. The DNA for the CDR3 is TGTGCCAGCAGCTTAGCTAGCGGGGTTATGTACAATGAGCAGTTCTTC.

The V gene is TRBV5-4, the J gene TRBJ2-1; D may be TRBD1 (5 bases). CDR1 SGHNT and CDR2 YYREEE come from the germline V gene (reference sequence). The V and J ends lost 1 base and 5 bases respectively, with 10 bases between them. The CDR3 is 14 residues long. In DNA, the CDR3 is TGTGCCAGCAGCTTGAGGACACCGGACAATGAGCAGTTCTTC. Its translation: CASSLRTPDNEQFF. Supplemented by reference TRBV5-4 and TRBJ2-1, the full variable domain reads ETGVTQSPTHLIKTRGQQVTLRCSSQSGHNTVSWYQQALGQGPQFIFQYYREEENGRGNFPPRFSGLQFPNYSSELNVNALELDDSALYLCASSLRTPDNEQFFGPGTRLTVL.

The chain recombines TRBV5-5 with TRBJ1-1, with a possible D match to TRBD1 (5 bases). The germline gives CDR1 SGHKS, CDR2 YYEKEE (reference sequence). V was trimmed by 6 bases and J by 7 bases, leaving 19 bases between them. CDR3 size: 14 residues. In DNA, the CDR3 is TGTGCCAGCACCGAAACTCCGGACAATTTTGAAGCTTTCTTT. This gives the protein CASTETPDNFEAFF. Supplemented by reference TRBV5-5 and TRBJ1-1, the full variable domain reads DAGVTQSPTHLIKTRGQQVTLRCSPISGHKSVSWYQQVLGQGPQFIFQYYEKEERGRGNFPDRFSARQFPNYSSELNVNALLLGDSALYLCASTETPDNFEAFFGQGTRLTVV.

This clonotype was picked up a small number of times. This chain joins TRBV5-4 and TRBJ2-7, with D maybe TRBD1 (5 bases). The CDR3 runs 13 residues. Germline V CDR1 and CDR2: SGHNT, YYREEE (reference sequence). V lost 1 base, J lost 0 bases, and 5 bases lay in between. The CDR3 bases are TGTGCCAGCAGCTTGAGGGGCTCCTACGAGCAGTACTTC. It specifies CASSLRGSYEQYF.

The genes are TRBV19 and TRBJ1-1; D gene uncertain. V was cut by 7 bases and J by 0 bases, with 15 bases left in between. Germline-derived CDR1 and CDR2 are LNHDA and SQIVND (reference sequence). The CDR3 has 15 amino acids. CDR3 coding DNA: TGTGCCAGTACCCCCCTAGGCGAGGTGAACACTGAAGCTTTCTTT. Translating it yields CASTPLGEVNTEAFF.

The genes are TRBV3-1 and TRBJ2-3, with 9 bases identical to TRBD1. Per germline, CDR1 LGHDT and CDR2 YNNKEL (reference sequence). The CDR3 has 17 amino acids. V was pared by 0 bases and J by 0 bases, with 4 bases of the junction left unmatched. Written as DNA, the CDR3 is TGTGCCAGCAGCCAAGACCCGGGACAGGGAAGCACAGATACGCAGTATTTT. Amino acid sequence: CASSQDPGQGSTDTQYF.

The chain recombines TRBV7-9 with TRBJ1-1; the match to TRBD1 covers 8 bases. Germline V lookup: CDR1 SEHNR, CDR2 FQNEAQ (reference sequence). The J segment lost 0 bases and the V segment lost 4 bases, leaving 10 bases of the junction unmatched. This CDR3 region has 17 residues. CDR3 amino acids: CASSSTGTGFMNTEAFF. Written as DNA, the CDR3 is TGTGCCAGCAGCTCCACCGGGACAGGATTCATGAACACTGAAGCTTTCTTT.

The CDR3, as DNA: TGCAGCGTTGATAACAGGGTCTATGGCTACACCTTC. This codes for CSVDNRVYGYTF. V is TRBV29-1 and J is TRBJ1-2, with D maybe TRBD1 (6 bases). Per germline, CDR1 SQVTM and CDR2 ANQGSEA. This CDR3 has 12 residues. V dropped 3 bases and J dropped 4 bases, with 9 bases sitting between them. Full variable domain (remainder filled in from reference TRBV29-1 and TRBJ1-2): SAVISQKPSRDICQRGTSLTIQCQVDSQVTMMFWYRQQPGQSLTLIATANQGSEATYESGFVIDKFPISRPNLTFSTLTVSNMSPEDSSIYLCSVDNRVYGYTFGSGTRLTVV.

The rearrangement uses TRBV3-1 and TRBJ2-1; no clear D. With 5 bases removed from V and 2 bases from J, the gap between germline ends came to 10 bases. Germline assignment: CDR1 LGHDT and CDR2 YNNKEL (reference sequence). This CDR3 is 14 amino acids long. CDR3 in DNA: TGTGCCAGCAGCTCCCCCTACGCCTACAATGAGCAGTTCTTC. This gives the protein CASSSPYAYNEQFF.

The gene calls are TRBV13 and TRBJ1-1, with TRBD1 matching 9 bases. Unmatched junction bases numbered 16, after V lost 5 bases and J lost 0 bases. The CDR3 runs to 19 residues. The germline CDR1 and CDR2 sequences are PRHDT and FYEKMQ (reference sequence). DNA for the CDR3: TGTGCCAGCAGCCCCCCTCTTGCGGACAGGGGCTACATGAACACTGAAGCTTTCTTT. Protein product: CASSPPLADRGYMNTEAFF.